Below, one TCR beta chain is given with its context. In this sample, this clonotype turned up a few times. Its antigen is not yet known. No base quality values were provided; no much bigger clone lies one nucleotide off. The roughly 39 donors, aged 6 to 90 years, were systemically healthy Caucasian individuals from Russia. Each donor gave around 9 milliliters of peripheral blood, collected into EDTA-treated Vacutainer tubes. Ficoll-Paque density-gradient centrifugation was used to isolate PBMCs, with at least 7 million per sample. Total RNA, at least 6 micrograms per sample, was extracted from PBMCs with Trizol reagent. The percentages of naive CD45RAhigh/CD27high T cells were determined by flow cytometry on a PBMC aliquot from every donor. The sample belongs to a study of blood T cells in healthy people across ages (dated by TCRdb to between 2015 and 2016). As for the study more broadly: In model experiments, template switching captured roughly one uniquely barcoded TCR beta cDNA molecule for every two T cells. Age-related changes in TCR beta repertoire diversity were measured in the study by deep sequencing normalized with unique cDNA molecular identifiers. To avoid experimental bias, donors of different ages were randomly spread across the sequencing lanes. Donors were grouped into four age groups: young (average 16 years), middle-aged (around 39), aged (roughly 62) and long-lived (about 89). For two donors (one aged 18 to 30 and one aged 80 or older), the study analyzed two additional independent replicas of 1 million unique cDNA reads from the same blood draw. The paper's findings and limits, for the study overall: Total diversity estimates from one million sequenced T cells were considered lower bounds and underestimates. Donor CMV infection status was unknown, potentially confounding age-related changes in expanded clonotypes. The percentage of naive T cells measured by flow cytometry correlated strongly with observed TCR beta diversity. As age increased, observed TCR beta diversity per million T cells dropped in a roughly linear way, and a significant reduction was already evident by age approximately 40. The long-lived group showed more naive CD4+ T cells, fewer expanded clones and increased TCR diversity than the aged group, suggesting age selection. Conclusive comparison of naive and antigen-experienced compartments was prevented by the profiling of bulk unsorted PBMCs.

Reading from cysteine to phenylalanine, the CDR3 counts 12 amino acids. Only the CDR3 portion is preserved as DNA: 36 bases, with reading frame beginning at the first base. The germline V gene gives CDR1 as KGHSY and CDR2 as FQNENV. The junction carries 7 bases between V and J, which are trimmed by 1 base and 7 bases respectively. Libraries were constructed by 5' RACE. TCRdb records Illumina HiSeq 2500 as the sequencer. A second roughly 6 to 12 cycle PCR used a sample-barcoded 5' primer and a J-beta primer mix. Each TCR beta cDNA molecule received a unique molecular identifier from a template-switch 5' adaptor carrying 12 random nucleotides. Each sample yielded at least 2.5 million CDR3-containing paired-end reads. The Mint cDNA synthesis kit, primed by a TRBC-specific oligonucleotide, was used to synthesize first-strand cDNA from all RNA. All cDNA was treated with uracil-DNA glycosylase and then went through a first 18-cycle PCR with the universal primers M1SS and BC2_uni_R. The paper's processing steps were these. Normalization of each sample was performed by random selection of 1 million high-quality reads, each carrying a distinct molecular identifier. Reads sharing molecular identifiers were discarded rather than binned into consensus sequences. MiTCR, run with a Q25 quality threshold and the strictest error-elimination algorithm, handled CDR3 identification, clonotype clustering and error correction. A nonparametric unseen species model with Euler transformation was used to estimate lower-bound total TCR beta diversity. The raw public data were reprocessed by TCRdb itself: fastp quality trimming at Q25, MiXCR clonotype calling, in-frame beta chains only. Rows merge per CDR3 protein into single entries with the most common DNA and genes. The V and J calls here are based on TCRdb, not the publication. For this sample the table gives 700,000 to 850,000 distinct CDR3 sequences, of which 36% were detected only once. The ten largest clones take up under 15% of the sample.

The receptor was derived from a man between 18 and 29 years old in good health. The chain joins TRBV16 to TRBJ1-2, and perhaps TRBD1 as D gene, on 5 matching bases. Sequenced: blood. The nucleotide sequence reads TGTGCCAGCAGCCAATTGAGGGGTGGCTACACCTTC. It is translated as CASSQLRGGYTF.